This T cell receptor beta chain comes out of a study of shared clonotypes between healthy human individuals. The assay was immunoSEQ multiplex PCR, and TCRdb's table has in-frame clones only and misses some. The sample records about 680,000 clones, approximately 79% being singletons. CDR3 length equals 14 residues. Trimming removed 0 bases at V and 7 bases at J, with 15 bases between. Per germline, CDR1 GTSNPN and CDR2 SVGIG (reference sequence). Material for sequencing was memory CD4+ T cells sorted from blood. As for subset: CD45RA-negative fraction. The rearrangement links TRBV30 to TRBJ1-1, with D uncertain. The sequence derives from a woman aged 25 to 39 in good health. CDR3 loop: CAWSVNLPVIEAFF. CDR3 in DNA: TGTGCCTGGAGTGTGAACCTCCCGGTCATTGAAGCTTTCTTT.